This is a list of T cell receptor beta chains from one sample in a study of cytotoxic CD8 clonotypes in ibrutinib-treated CLL. Sequenced by immunoSEQ multiplex PCR; TCRdb stores in-frame clones only, minus some. Of about 76,000 clones listed, just over 85% are singletons. The specimen comprised PBMCs, sampled before ibrutinib treatment. The source of these receptors is a human donor with chronic lymphocytic leukemia. The CDR3 runs from the conserved cysteine through the conserved F or W. Each record gives: J gene, D gene, CDR3 length, clone size, V gene, CDR3 DNA, CDR3 protein. D genes are given only for firm matches. Size tells how often a clone was seen (once, few, many) or the class of an expanded clone, and some rows leave it out.

TRBJ1-3,-,14,-,TRBV11-2,TGTGCCAGCAGCGCCCGGACCTCTGGAAACACCATATATTTT,CASSARTSGNTIYF
TRBJ2-7,TRBD2,15,-,TRBV10-1,TGCGCCAGCAGTGATAGGCTAGCGGGACTCGGCGAGCAGTACTTC,CASSDRLAGLGEQYF
TRBJ1-5,-,15,-,TRBV19,TGTGCCAGTAGTATTACAGGGTTCGGCAATCAGCCCCAGCATTTT,CASSITGFGNQPQHF
TRBJ2-3,TRBD2,18,-,TRBV18,TGTGCCAGCTCACCTAGACTAGCGGCGACCTCTAGCACAGATACGCAGTATTTT,CASSPRLAATSSTDTQYF
TRBJ2-7,-,16,-,TRBV9,TGTGCCAGCAGCCCCCAAACAGGGACGTGGATCTCCGAGCAGTACTTC,CASSPQTGTWISEQYF
TRBJ2-1,TRBD1,15,-,TRBV7-7,TGTGCTAGCAGCCGCGGACAGGGGCTGGGGAATGAGCAGTTCTTC,CASSRGQGLGNEQFF
TRBJ2-1,-,11,-,TRBV5-1,TGCGCCAGCAGCTTGGGACTAGATCAGTTCTTC,CASSLGLDQFF
TRBJ2-5,-,15,-,TRBV4-2,TGTGCCAGCAGCCAAGTCCAGGAAGGGGTGGAGACCCAGTACTTC,CASSQVQEGVETQYF
TRBJ2-6,-,18,-,TRBV27,TGTGCCAGCAGTTTGGGGCAGGGTGTTTCCCCTGGGGCCAACGTCCTGACTTTC,CASSLGQGVSPGANVLTF
TRBJ2-7,-,13,-,TRBV29-1,TGCAGCGTTGAGAGACATTCGGGGTACGAGCAGTACTTC,CSVERHSGYEQYF
TRBJ1-1,-,15,-,TRBV18,TGTGCCAGCTCACCACGACAGGACGGCAACACTGAAGCTTTCTTT,CASSPRQDGNTEAFF
TRBJ1-3,-,16,-,TRBV7-2,TGTGCCAGCAGCCCGCCGACAGGTCCCTCTGGAAACACCATATATTTT,CASSPPTGPSGNTIYF
TRBJ2-3,TRBD2,18,-,TRBV7-3,TGTGCCAGCAGCTTCGGTAGCGGGATACTTTTAGGCACAGATACGCAGTATTTT,CASSFGSGILLGTDTQYF
TRBJ2-1,-,14,once,TRBV4-1,TGCGCCAGCAGCCAATTGGCCCCGGGCAATGAGCAGTTCTTC,CASSQLAPGNEQFF
TRBJ2-2,-,14,-,TRBV7-2,TGTGCCAGCAGCTTTGACAGGATCGCCGGGGAGCTGTTTTTT,CASSFDRIAGELFF
TRBJ2-3,TRBD1,16,-,TRBV15,TGTGCCACCAGCACGGCGACAGGGGGTTACACAGATACGCAGTATTTT,CATSTATGGYTDTQYF
TRBJ2-7,TRBD2,14,-,TRBV28,TGTGCCAGCAGCCCACGGACTAGCGGGGGGCGGCAGTACTTC,CASSPRTSGGRQYF
TRBJ2-5,-,15,-,TRBV28,TGTGCCAGCAGATCCCCGGAAGGCCTAGAAGAGACCCAGTACTTC,CASRSPEGLEETQYF
TRBJ2-3,TRBD2,15,-,TRBV19,TGTGCCACCACTGACCGAGCGGGAGGTCCAGATACGCAGTATTTT,CATTDRAGGPDTQYF
TRBJ2-1,-,16,-,TRBV5-4,TGTGCCAGCAGCTTGAGAGCGGCAGGCTCCTACAATGAGCAGTTCTTC,CASSLRAAGSYNEQFF
TRBJ1-5,-,14,-,TRBV28,TGTGCCAGCAGTTTTACAGGGACGGATCAGCCCCAGCATTTT,CASSFTGTDQPQHF
TRBJ1-3,-,16,-,TRBV29-1,TGCAGCCCGATGGGGCCAGGGGCGGTCACTGGAAACACCATATATTTT,CSPMGPGAVTGNTIYF
TRBJ1-1,TRBD1,13,once,TRBV29-1,TGCAGCGTTGAAGTCGGCCAGGGGGTAAGGGCTTTCTTT,CSVEVGQGVRAFF
TRBJ1-1,-,15,-,TRBV11-3,TGTGCCAGCAGCCCTCGGGGCAGGCCGTCGGGTGAAGCTTTCTTT,CASSPRGRPSGEAFF
TRBJ2-1,-,13,once,TRBV4-1,TGCGCCAGCAGCACGGAGGGACACAATGAGCAGTTCTTC,CASSTEGHNEQFF
TRBJ2-3,TRBD2,17,-,TRBV5-1,TGCGCCAGCAGCTTCGGTTTAGCGGGAGTAAGCACAGATACGCAGTATTTT,CASSFGLAGVSTDTQYF
TRBJ1-1,-,11,-,TRBV19,TGTGCCAGTAGTATTCGAAGGGAAGCTTTCTTT,CASSIRREAFF
TRBJ1-1,-,14,-,TRBV7-9,TGTGCCAGCAGCTCACAGGGTACCGGCGCTGAAGCTTTCTTT,CASSSQGTGAEAFF
TRBJ2-4,-,17,-,TRBV4-1,TGCGCCAGCAGCCAAGAAGGAGGGGGGTTAGCCAAAAACATTCAGTACTTC,CASSQEGGGLAKNIQYF
TRBJ2-1,TRBD2,14,-,TRBV11-3,TGTGCCAGCAGCCCGGCGGCTAGCGGTAATGAGCAGTTCTTC,CASSPAASGNEQFF
TRBJ2-7,-,14,-,TRBV30,TGTGCCTGGAGTGTAAAGGGCGGCTACTACGAGCAGTACTTC,CAWSVKGGYYEQYF
TRBJ1-3,-,14,many,TRBV6-6,TGTGCCAGCAGTTCCCTTTTTGGAGGAAACACCATATATTTT,CASSSLFGGNTIYF
TRBJ2-5,-,11,-,TRBV28,TGTGCCAGCAGTCGACAGGAGACCCAGTACTTC,CASSRQETQYF
TRBJ1-1,TRBD1,15,-,TRBV5-1,TGCGCCAGCAGCTTGGTAGACAGGGACCTCACTGAAGCTTTCTTT,CASSLVDRDLTEAFF
TRBJ1-3,-,13,few,TRBV4-1,TGCGCCAGCAGCACAGGCCCGGAAAACACCATATATTTT,CASSTGPENTIYF
TRBJ2-1,TRBD2,16,once,TRBV4-1,TGCGCCAGCAGCCAAGATATGCTAGCGGGAGTTCGTGAGCAGTTCTTC,CASSQDMLAGVREQFF
TRBJ1-5,-,13,once,TRBV2,TGTGCCAGCTCGCCCGAGGGAAATCAGCCCCAGCATTTT,CASSPEGNQPQHF
TRBJ1-5,-,11,-,TRBV6-1,TGTGCCAGCAATAGCAATCAGCCCCAGCATTTT,CASNSNQPQHF
TRBJ2-3,-,14,-,TRBV18,TGTGCCAGCTCACCACCAGGCAGCACAGATACGCAGTATTTT,CASSPPGSTDTQYF
TRBJ1-1,-,11,-,TRBV7-8,TGTGCCAGTAGGGGGAACACTGAAGCTTTCTTT,CASRGNTEAFF